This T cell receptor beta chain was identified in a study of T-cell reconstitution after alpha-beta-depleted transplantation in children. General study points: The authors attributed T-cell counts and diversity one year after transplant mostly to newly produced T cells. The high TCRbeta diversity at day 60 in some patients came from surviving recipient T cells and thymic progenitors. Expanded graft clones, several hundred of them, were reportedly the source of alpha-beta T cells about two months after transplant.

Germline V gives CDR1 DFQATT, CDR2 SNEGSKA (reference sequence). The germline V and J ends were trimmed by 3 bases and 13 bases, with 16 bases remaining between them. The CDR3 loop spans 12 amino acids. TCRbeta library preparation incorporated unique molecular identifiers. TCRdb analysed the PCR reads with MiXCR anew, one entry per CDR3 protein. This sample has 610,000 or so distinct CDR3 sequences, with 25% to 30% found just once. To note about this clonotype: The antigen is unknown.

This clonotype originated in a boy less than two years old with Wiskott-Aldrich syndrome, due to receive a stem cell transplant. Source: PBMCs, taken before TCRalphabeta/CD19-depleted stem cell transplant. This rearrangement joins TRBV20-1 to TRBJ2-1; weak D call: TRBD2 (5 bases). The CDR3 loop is CSARDLGVGQFF. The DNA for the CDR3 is TGCAGTGCTAGGGATCTGGGAGTAGGTCAGTTCTTC.